This T cell receptor (beta chain) emerged from a study of blood T cell repertoires in COVID-19. Study in general: Spain, Italy and the United States supplied samples that represented acute and convalescent COVID-19. T cells, B-cell-depleted T cells, or PBMCs supplied cDNA or gDNA.

Germline V lookup: CDR1 LNHDA, CDR2 SQIVND (reference sequence). CDR3 length: 13 residues. Trimming took 5 bases from V and 0 from J, leaving 7 bases between them. Original data processing: Amplified reference gene primers provided the basis for estimating nucleated cell counts. Sequenced by immunoSEQ multiplex PCR; TCRdb stores in-frame clones only, minus some. V and J calls and clone size come straight from that table; D and trimming were deduced from the DNA. The table lists approximately 46,000 clones, 80% to 85% of them singletons. Enrolled during active infection, Seattle patients were then followed longitudinally.

Sequenced input: peripheral blood. The genes are TRBV19 and TRBJ1-1, with a possible D match to TRBD1 (5 bases). This clonotype was sampled from a woman older than 75 with COVID-19, enrolled during active disease. The chain's CDR3 is CASSDSMNTEAFF. For the CDR3, the DNA is TGTGCCAGTAGTGACAGCATGAACACTGAAGCTTTCTTT. The full variable domain, with the rest looked up from reference TRBV19 and TRBJ1-1, is DGGITQSPKYLFRKEGQNVTLSCEQNLNHDAMYWYRQDPGQGLRLIYYSQIVNDFQKGDIAEGYSVSREKKESFPLTVTSAQKNPTAFYLCASSDSMNTEAFFGQGTRLTVV.